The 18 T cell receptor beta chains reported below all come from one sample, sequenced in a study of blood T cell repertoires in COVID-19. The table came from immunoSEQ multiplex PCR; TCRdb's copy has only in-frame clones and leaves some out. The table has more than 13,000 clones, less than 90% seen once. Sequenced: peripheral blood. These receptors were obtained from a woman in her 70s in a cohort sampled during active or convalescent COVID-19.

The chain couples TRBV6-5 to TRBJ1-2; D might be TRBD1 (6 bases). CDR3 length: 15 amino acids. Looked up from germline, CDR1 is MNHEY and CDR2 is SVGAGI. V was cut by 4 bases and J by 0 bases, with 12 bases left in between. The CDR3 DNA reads TGTGCCAGCAGTTCCGGGACACAGTCTAACTATGGCTACACCTTC. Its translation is CASSSGTQSNYGYTF.

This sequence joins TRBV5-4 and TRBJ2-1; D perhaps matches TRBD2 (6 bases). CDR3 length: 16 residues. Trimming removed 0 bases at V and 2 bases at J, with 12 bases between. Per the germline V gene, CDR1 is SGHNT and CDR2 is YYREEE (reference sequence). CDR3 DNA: TGTGCCAGCAGCTTGGGGCTAGGGGAGGCCTACAATGAGCAGTTCTTC. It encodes CASSLGLGEAYNEQFF.

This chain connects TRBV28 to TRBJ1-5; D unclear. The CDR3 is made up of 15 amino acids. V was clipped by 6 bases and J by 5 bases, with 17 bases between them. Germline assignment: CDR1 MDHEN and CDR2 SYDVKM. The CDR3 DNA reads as TGTGCCAGCAGCTCGTTAGGAGGGAGAGATCAGCCCCAGCATTTT. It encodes CASSSLGGRDQPQHF.

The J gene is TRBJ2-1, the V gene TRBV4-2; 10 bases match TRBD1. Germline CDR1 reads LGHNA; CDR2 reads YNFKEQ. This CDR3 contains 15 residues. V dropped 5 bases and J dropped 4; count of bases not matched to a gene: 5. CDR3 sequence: CASSFEDRGYNEQFF. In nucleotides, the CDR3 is TGTGCCAGCAGCTTCGAGGACAGGGGGTACAATGAGCAGTTCTTC.

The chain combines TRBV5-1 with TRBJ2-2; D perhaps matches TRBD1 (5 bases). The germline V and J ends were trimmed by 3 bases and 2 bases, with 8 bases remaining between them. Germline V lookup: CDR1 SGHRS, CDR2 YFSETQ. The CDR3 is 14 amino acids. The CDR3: CASSYDRNTGELFF. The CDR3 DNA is TGCGCCAGCAGCTACGACAGAAACACCGGGGAGCTGTTTTTT.

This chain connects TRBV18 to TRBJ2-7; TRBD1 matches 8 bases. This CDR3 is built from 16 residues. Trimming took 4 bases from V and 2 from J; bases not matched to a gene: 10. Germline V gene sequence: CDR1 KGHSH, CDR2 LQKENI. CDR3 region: CASSQGPGGLTYEQYF. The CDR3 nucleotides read TGTGCCAGCTCACAAGGGCCAGGGGGCCTCACCTACGAGCAGTACTTC.

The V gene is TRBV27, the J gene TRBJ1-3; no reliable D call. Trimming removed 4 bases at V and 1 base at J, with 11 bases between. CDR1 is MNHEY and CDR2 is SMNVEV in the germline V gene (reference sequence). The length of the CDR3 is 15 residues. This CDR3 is CASSSLGLSGNTIYF. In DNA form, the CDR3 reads TGTGCCAGCAGTTCGCTTGGGCTGTCTGGAAACACCATATATTTT.

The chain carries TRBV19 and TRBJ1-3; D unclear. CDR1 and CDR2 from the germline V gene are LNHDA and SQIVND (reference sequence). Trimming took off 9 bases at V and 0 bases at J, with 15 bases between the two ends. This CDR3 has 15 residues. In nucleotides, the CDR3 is TGTGCCAGCCGGCCTCCGGGTTCCTCTGGAAACACCATATATTTT. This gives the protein CASRPPGSSGNTIYF.

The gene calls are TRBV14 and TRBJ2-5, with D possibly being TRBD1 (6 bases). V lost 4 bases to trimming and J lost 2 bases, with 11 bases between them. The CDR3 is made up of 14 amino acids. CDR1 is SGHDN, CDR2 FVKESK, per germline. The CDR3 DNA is TGTGCCAGCAGCCCCTTCGACAGGCAAGAGACCCAGTACTTC. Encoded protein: CASSPFDRQETQYF.

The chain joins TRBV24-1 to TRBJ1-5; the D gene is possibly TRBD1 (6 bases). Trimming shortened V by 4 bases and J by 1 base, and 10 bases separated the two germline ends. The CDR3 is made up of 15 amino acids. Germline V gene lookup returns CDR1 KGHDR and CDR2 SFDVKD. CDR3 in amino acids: CATSDPRGSNQPQHF. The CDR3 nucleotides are TGTGCCACCAGTGACCCCAGGGGAAGCAATCAGCCCCAGCATTTT.

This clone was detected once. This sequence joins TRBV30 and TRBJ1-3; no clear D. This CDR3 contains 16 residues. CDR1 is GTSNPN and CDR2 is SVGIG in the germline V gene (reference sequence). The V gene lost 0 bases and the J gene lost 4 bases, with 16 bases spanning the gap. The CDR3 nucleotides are TGTGCCTGGAGTGTAACTCGGCTAGCTTTAGGAAACACCATATATTTT. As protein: CAWSVTRLALGNTIYF.

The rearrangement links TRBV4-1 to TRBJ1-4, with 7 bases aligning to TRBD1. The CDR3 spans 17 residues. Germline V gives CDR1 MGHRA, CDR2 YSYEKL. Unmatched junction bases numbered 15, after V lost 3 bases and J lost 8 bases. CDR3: CASSHSPTGVNIEKLFF. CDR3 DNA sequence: TGCGCCAGCAGCCACAGCCCCACAGGGGTCAACATAGAAAAACTGTTTTTT.

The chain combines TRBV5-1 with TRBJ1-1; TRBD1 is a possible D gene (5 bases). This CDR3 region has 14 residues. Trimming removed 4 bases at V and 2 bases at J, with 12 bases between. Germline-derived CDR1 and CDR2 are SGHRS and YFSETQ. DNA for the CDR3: TGCGCCAGCAGCCCAGACAGCGCAAACACTGAAGCTTTCTTT. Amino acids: CASSPDSANTEAFF.

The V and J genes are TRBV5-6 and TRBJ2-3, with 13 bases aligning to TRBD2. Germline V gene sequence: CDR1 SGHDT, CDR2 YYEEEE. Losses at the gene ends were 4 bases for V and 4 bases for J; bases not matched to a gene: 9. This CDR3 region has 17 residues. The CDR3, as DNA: TGTGCCAGCAGCCTGCGACTAGCGGGGGGCGGGGCAGATACGCAGTATTTT. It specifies CASSLRLAGGGADTQYF.

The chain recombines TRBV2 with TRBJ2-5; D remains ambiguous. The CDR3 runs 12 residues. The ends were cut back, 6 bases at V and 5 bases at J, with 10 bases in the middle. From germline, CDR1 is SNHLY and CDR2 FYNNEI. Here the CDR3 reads CASRPDSETQYF. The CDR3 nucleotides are TGTGCCAGCAGACCAGATTCGGAGACCCAGTACTTC.

The CDR3 sequence is CASSLEGQGTEAFF. As DNA, the CDR3 is TGCGCCAGCAGCTTGGAGGGTCAGGGCACTGAAGCTTTCTTT. The rearrangement uses TRBV5-1 and TRBJ1-1; D is possibly TRBD1 (5 bases). Germline V lookup: CDR1 SGHRS, CDR2 YFSETQ. The CDR3 extends over 14 amino acids. Trimming took off 0 bases at V and 4 bases at J, with 10 bases between the two ends.

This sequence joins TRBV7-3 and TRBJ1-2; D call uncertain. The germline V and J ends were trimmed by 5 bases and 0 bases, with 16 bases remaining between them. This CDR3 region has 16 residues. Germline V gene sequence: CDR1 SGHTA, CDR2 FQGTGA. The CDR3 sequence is CASSNYSRTSNYGYTF. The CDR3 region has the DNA TGTGCCAGCAGCAATTATAGCAGGACTTCTAACTATGGCTACACCTTC. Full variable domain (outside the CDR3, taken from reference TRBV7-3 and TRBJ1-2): GAGVSQTPSNKVTEKGKYVELRCDPISGHTALYWYRQSLGQGPEFLIYFQGTGAADDSGLPNDRFFAVRPEGSVSTLKIQRTERGDSAVYLCASSNYSRTSNYGYTFGSGTRLTVV.

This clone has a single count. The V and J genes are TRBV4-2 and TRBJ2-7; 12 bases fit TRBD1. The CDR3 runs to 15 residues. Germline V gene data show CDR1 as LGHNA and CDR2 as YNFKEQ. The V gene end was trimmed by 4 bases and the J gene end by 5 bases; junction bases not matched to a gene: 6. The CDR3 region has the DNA TGTGCCAGCAGCCTCAGCGGGACAGGGGGCGACGAGCAGTACTTC. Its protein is CASSLSGTGGDEQYF.